A single sample is the source of the 2 T cell receptor beta chains below, sequenced in a study of T cell responses to AZD1222 COVID-19 vaccine. Only in-frame clones appear in the TCRdb table, and some are missing; sequencing was by immunoSEQ multiplex PCR. The sample records over 110,000 clones, 85% to 95% being singletons. Sample: peripheral blood, taken on day 0 of AZD1222 vaccination. These receptors were collected from an adult in good health.

The chain carries TRBV5-1 and TRBJ2-1, with TRBD2 matching over 10 bases. V was clipped by 0 bases and J by 7 bases; unmatched bases: 7. This CDR3 has 16 amino acids. CDR1 SGHRS and CDR2 YFSETQ come from the germline V gene. The CDR3 is CASSLAAGGPRNEQFF. In DNA, the CDR3 is TGCGCCAGCAGCTTGGCAGCGGGAGGGCCTCGGAATGAGCAGTTCTTC.

This clone was observed a single time. The V and J genes are TRBV7-8 and TRBJ1-1; D uncertain. The CDR3 contains 11 residues. The ends were cut back, 5 bases at V and 11 bases at J, with 12 bases in the middle. The germline V gene encodes CDR1 SGHVS and CDR2 FQNEAQ. The CDR3 is CASSPKRLAFF. The CDR3 coding sequence is TGTGCCAGCAGCCCTAAAAGGTTGGCTTTCTTT. The entire variable domain, with the rest obtained from reference TRBV7-8 and TRBJ1-1, is as follows: GAGVSQSPRYKVAKRGQDVALRCDPISGHVSLFWYQQALGQGPEFLTYFQNEAQLDKSGLPSDRFFAERPEGSVSTLKIQRTQQEDSAVYLCASSPKRLAFFGQGTRLTVV.